The clone carrying this T cell receptor (beta chain) was detected only once. The sample is drawn from a study of tumor-infiltrating lymphocytes in primary liver carcinoma. Study summary: Yields of productive TCRbeta reads ranged from roughly 3.65 to 7.5 million per sample and were similar across tissue types.

From around 530 ng of total RNA, TCR beta-specific cDNA was reverse-transcribed using a constant-region primer. Libraries for TCR beta were built through three nested multiplex PCR rounds, which together made up a slightly modified ARM-PCR procedure. A single record per CDR3 protein comes from TCRdb applying MiXCR to the multiplex PCR reads. The sample holds around 29,000 distinct CDR3 sequences, less than 75% seen once. DNA and RNA were both co-extracted from about 19-30 mg of bulk tissue that had not been sorted. The source material was liver tumor tissue from sampling region 3. Subset noted: tumor region T3, left-lateral pole. The origin of this receptor is a woman aged 25 to 45 with primary liver carcinoma and hepatitis B virus infection.

The CDR3 DNA follows: TGTGTCGGCACTGAGGGGGGGGGTGGAGGCTACACCTTC. This translates into CVGTEGGGGGYTF. V and J are TRBV11-2 and TRBJ1-2, with D perhaps TRBD1 (6 bases). The CDR3 has 13 residues. CDR1 and CDR2 from the germline V gene are SGHAT and FQNNGV.